This TCR beta chain was obtained from a study of blood T cell repertoires in COVID-19. In the study overall: The analysed material was cDNA or gDNA that came from T cells, B-cell-depleted T cells, or PBMCs.

Authors' processing steps: For nucleated cells, counts were estimated from reference gene primer amplification. Clones were read by immunoSEQ multiplex PCR, and TCRdb kept only the in-frame ones, dropping some. V, J and clone size are taken as reported in that table, and D and trimming were inferred from the DNA itself. The sample shows some 210,000 clones, roughly 80% of them seen only once. This CDR3 contains 19 residues. V shed 1 base and J 7 bases; nucleotides not matched to a gene: 19. CDR1 is MRHNA, CDR2 SNTAGT, per germline. This TCR derives from a human donor in a cohort sampled during active COVID-19. The V gene is TRBV6-4, the J gene TRBJ2-4; 7 nucleotides match TRBD2. The sample comprised peripheral blood. In DNA, the CDR3 is TGTGCCAGCAGTGACTTCCCTCTGTTCGGCGGGAGTGAAAGGAACATTCAGTACTTC. Amino acid sequence: CASSDFPLFGGSERNIQYF.